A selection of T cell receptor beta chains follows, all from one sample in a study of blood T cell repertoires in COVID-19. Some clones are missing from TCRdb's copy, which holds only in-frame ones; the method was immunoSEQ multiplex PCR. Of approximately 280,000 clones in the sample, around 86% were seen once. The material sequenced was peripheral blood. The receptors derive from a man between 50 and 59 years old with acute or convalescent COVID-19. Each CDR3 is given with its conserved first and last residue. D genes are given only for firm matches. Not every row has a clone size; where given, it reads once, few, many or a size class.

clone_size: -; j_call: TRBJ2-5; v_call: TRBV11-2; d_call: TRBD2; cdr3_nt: TGTGCCAGCAGGGATACCCGACTAGCGGGGGTCCAAGGGACCCAGTACTTC; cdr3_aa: CASRDTRLAGVQGTQYF
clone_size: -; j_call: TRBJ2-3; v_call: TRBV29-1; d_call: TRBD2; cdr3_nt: TGCAGCGTAGAAGTAGCGGGGGGGCGGGATACGCAGTATTTT; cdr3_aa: CSVEVAGGRDTQYF
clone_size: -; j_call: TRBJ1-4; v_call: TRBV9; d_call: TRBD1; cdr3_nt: TGTGCCAGCAGCCCCCAATGGACAGGGGATGAAAAACTGTTTTTT; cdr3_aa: CASSPQWTGDEKLFF
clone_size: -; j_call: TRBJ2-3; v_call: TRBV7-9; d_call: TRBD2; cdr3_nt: TGTGCCAGCAGCTTTCTAGCGGGGGGCACAGATACGCAGTATTTT; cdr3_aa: CASSFLAGGTDTQYF
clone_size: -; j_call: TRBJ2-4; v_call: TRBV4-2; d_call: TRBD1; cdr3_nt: TGTGCCAGCAGCCAAACACACAGGGGCGCCAAAAACATTCAGTACTTC; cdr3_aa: CASSQTHRGAKNIQYF
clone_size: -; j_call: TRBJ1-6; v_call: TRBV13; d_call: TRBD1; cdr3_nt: TGTGCCAGCAGCTTTTTGGACAGGGGTGCGTCACCCCTCCACTTT; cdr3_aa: CASSFLDRGASPLHF
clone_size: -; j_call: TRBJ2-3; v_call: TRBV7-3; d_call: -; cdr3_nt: TGTGCCAGCAGCTTGGGGGCGGCAGATACGCAGTATTTT; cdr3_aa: CASSLGAADTQYF
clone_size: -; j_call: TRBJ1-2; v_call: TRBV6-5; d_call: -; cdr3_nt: TGTGCCAGCAGGCACAGTCTCCAATCGTCCTATGGCTACACCTTC; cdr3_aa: CASRHSLQSSYGYTF
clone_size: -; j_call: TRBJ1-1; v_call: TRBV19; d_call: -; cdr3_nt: TGTGCCAGTACCCCCCTTCAAGACAGAAAGAACACTGAAGCTTTCTTT; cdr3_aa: CASTPLQDRKNTEAFF
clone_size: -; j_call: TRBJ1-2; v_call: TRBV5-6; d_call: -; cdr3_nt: TGTGCCAGCAGCTTGGTGGGGCAGAACTATGGCTACACCTTC; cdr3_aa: CASSLVGQNYGYTF
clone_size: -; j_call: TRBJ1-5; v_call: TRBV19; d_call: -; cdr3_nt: TGTGCCAGTAGTATAGCCTCTCCGAGGCGGCCCCAGCATTTT; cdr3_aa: CASSIASPRRPQHF
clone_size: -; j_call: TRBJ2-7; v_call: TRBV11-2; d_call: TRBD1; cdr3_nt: TGTGCCAGCAGCTTAGTCGGGACAGGGCCGTACGAGCAGTACTTC; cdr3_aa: CASSLVGTGPYEQYF
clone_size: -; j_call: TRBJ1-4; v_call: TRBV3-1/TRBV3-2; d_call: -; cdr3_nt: TGTGCCAGCAGCACGGGAGCTAATGAAAAACTGTTTTTT; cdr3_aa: CASSTGANEKLFF
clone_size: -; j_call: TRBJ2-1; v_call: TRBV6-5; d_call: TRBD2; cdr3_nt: TGTGCCAGCAGTTACTCCCTAGCGGAGGCCGAGCAGTTCTTC; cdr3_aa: CASSYSLAEAEQFF
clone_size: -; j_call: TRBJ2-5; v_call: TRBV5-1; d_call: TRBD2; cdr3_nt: TGCGCCAGCAGCTCCGGACTAGCGGGGCCGGGGGAGACCCAGTACTTC; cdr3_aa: CASSSGLAGPGETQYF
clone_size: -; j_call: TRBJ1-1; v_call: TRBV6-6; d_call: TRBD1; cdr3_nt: TGTGCCAGCAGTTCCGCGGGACAGGCGGTTGAAGCTTTCTTT; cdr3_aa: CASSSAGQAVEAFF
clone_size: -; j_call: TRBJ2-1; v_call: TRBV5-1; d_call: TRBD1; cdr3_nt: TGCGCCAGCAGCCTAGGGGGCGCCCGCAATGAGCAGTTCTTC; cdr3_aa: CASSLGGARNEQFF
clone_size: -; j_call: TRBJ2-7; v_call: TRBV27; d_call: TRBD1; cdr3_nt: TGTGCCAGCAGTTTGACAGGGGAACACTACGAGCAGTACTTC; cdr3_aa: CASSLTGEHYEQYF
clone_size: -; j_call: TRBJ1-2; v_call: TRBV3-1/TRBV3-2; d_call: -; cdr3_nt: TGTGCCAGCAGCCAGCGCGAGTCCTATGGCTACACCTTC; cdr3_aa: CASSQRESYGYTF
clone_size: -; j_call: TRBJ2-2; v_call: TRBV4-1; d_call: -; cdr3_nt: TGCGCCAGCAGCCAAAACAGGGCTAACACCGGGGAGCTGTTTTTT; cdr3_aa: CASSQNRANTGELFF
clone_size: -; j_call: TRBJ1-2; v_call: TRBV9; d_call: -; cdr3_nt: TGTGCCAGCAGCGTAACTGCGTTGAATGGCTACACCTTC; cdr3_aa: CASSVTALNGYTF
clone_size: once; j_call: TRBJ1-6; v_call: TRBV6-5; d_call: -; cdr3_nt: TGTGCCAGCAGTCAGGGAAGCCCCTATAATTCACCCCTCCACTTT; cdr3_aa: CASSQGSPYNSPLHF
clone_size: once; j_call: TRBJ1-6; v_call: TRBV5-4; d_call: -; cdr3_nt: TGTGCCAGCAGCTCGGGCAGGGACTCAGGGAATTCACCCCTCCACTTT; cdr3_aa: CASSSGRDSGNSPLHF
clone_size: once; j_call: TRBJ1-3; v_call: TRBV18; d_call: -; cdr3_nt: TGTGCCAGCTCACCATCGGGGGTTGCTGGAAACACCATATATTTT; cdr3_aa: CASSPSGVAGNTIYF
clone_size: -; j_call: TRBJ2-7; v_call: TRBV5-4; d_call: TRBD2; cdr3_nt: TGTGCCAGCAGCTCTGGACTAGCGGGGGAATCCTACGAGCAGTACTTC; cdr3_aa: CASSSGLAGESYEQYF
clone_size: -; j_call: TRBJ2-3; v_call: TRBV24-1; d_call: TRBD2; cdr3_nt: TGTGCCACCAGTGAGGTTAGCGGGAGCCCCGATACGCAGTATTTT; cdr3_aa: CATSEVSGSPDTQYF
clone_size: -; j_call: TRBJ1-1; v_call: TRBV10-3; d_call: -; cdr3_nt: TGTGCCATCAAACAGAACACTGAAGCTTTCTTT; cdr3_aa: CAIKQNTEAFF
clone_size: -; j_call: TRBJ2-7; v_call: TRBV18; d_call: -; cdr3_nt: TGTGCCAGCTCACCAGAGAGGGTTGCACACGAGCAGTACTTC; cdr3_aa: CASSPERVAHEQYF
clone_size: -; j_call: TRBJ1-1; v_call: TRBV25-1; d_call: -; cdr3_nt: TGTGCCAGCAGTGGGTACAGGAACGAAGCTTTCTTT; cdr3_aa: CASSGYRNEAFF
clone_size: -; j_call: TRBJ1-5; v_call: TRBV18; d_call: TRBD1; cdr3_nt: TGTGCCAGCTCACCACAACAGGGGCAACAGCCCCAGCATTTT; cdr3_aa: CASSPQQGQQPQHF
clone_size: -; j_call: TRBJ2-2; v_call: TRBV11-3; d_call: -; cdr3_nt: TGTGCCAGCAGCCCGGGGACAAGCCGAGACGGGGAGCTGTTTTTT; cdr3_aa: CASSPGTSRDGELFF
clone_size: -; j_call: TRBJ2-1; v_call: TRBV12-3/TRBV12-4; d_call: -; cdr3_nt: TGTGCCAGCACCCACCGGTGGGACAATGGGCAGTTCTTC; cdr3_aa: CASTHRWDNGQFF
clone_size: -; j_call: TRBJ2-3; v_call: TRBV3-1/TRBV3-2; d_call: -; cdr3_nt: TGTGCCAGCAGCCGGGGACCTAGCGAAGATACGCAGTATTTT; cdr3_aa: CASSRGPSEDTQYF
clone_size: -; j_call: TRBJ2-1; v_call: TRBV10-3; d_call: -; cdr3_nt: TGTGCCACTCGCCCGGGGAGCACCTACAATGAGCAGTTCTTC; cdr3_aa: CATRPGSTYNEQFF
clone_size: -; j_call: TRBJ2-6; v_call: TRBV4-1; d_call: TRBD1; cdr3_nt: TGCGCCAGCAGCGGGGGACAGCTAGTTTCTGGGGCCAACGTCCTGACTTTC; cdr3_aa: CASSGGQLVSGANVLTF
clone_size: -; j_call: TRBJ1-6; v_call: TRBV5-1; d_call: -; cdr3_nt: TGCGCCAGCAGCTTGGAGGTCCTGGAGAATAATTCACCCCTCCACTTT; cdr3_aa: CASSLEVLENNSPLHF
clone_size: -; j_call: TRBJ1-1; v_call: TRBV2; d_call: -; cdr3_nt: TGTGCCAGCAGAGAACAGGGCGGGAACACTGAAGCTTTCTTT; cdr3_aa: CASREQGGNTEAFF
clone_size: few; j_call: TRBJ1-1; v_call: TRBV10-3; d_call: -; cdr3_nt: TGTGCCATCAGTGAGGCCCTGACAGACTCACGGCGGACTGAAGCTTTCTTT; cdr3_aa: CAISEALTDSRRTEAFF
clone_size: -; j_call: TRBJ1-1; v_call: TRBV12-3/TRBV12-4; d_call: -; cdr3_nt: TGTGCCAGCAGTCGGGGGGCTGAAGCTTTCTTT; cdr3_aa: CASSRGAEAFF
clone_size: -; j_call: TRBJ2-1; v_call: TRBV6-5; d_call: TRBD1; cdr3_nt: TGTGCCAGCAGTTGGCAGGGGGCGGATGAGCAGTTCTTC; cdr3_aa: CASSWQGADEQFF
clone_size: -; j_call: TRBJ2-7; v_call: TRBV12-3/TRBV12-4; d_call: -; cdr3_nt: TGTGCCAGCAGCCTAGTGGGGGGCTACGAGCAGTACTTC; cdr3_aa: CASSLVGGYEQYF
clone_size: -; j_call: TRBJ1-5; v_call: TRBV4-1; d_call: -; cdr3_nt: TGCGCCAGCAGCCGGGACATTAGCAATCAGCCCCAGCATTTT; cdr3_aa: CASSRDISNQPQHF
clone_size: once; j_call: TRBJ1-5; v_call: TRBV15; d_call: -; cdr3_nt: TGTGCCACCAGCCTCTACCCAACACGGGGGCAGCATTTT; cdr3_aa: CATSLYPTRGQHF